This is a list of T cell receptor beta chains from one sample in a study of cytomegalovirus exposure and HLA in healthy donors. Assay used: immunoSEQ multiplex PCR; TCRdb lists only in-frame clones, some missing. Among around 110,000 clones, approximately 70% were seen once, and the ten largest hold more than 8%. Sequenced input: PBMCs. The receptors originated from a woman between 40 and 50 years old in good health and CMV-seropositive. Each CDR3 is given with its conserved first and last residue. A D gene is named only where the DNA matches it firmly. Clone sizes are given selectively: once, few, many, or a class where the clone is expanded.

>TRBV9|NA|once|TRBJ1-2
CASSVVSGVGGYTF
TGTGCCAGCAGCGTAGTCAGCGGGGTTGGTGGCTACACCTTC
>TRBV19|NA|NA|TRBJ1-1
CASVEGLNTEAFF
TGTGCCAGTGTGGAGGGGTTGAACACTGAAGCTTTCTTT
>TRBV29-1|NA|NA|TRBJ2-7
CSVTGLYSSYEQYF
TGCAGCGTAACAGGATTATACAGCTCCTACGAGCAGTACTTC
>TRBV4-3|TRBD1|NA|TRBJ2-7
CASSQDPLGGDRGSYEQYF
TGCGCCAGCAGCCAAGATCCGTTAGGAGGGGACAGGGGCTCCTACGAGCAGTACTTC
>TRBV30|TRBD1|NA|TRBJ2-3
CAWSETGPSTDTQYF
TGTGCCTGGAGCGAGACAGGGCCTAGCACAGATACGCAGTATTTT
>TRBV4-1|TRBD2|NA|TRBJ2-1
CASSHPGTRPTSEQFF
TGCGCCAGCAGCCATCCCGGGACTAGGCCAACCAGTGAGCAGTTCTTC
>TRBV19|TRBD1|once|TRBJ2-7
CASSLDAGTDLYEQYF
TGTGCCAGTAGCCTCGATGCCGGGACAGACCTTTACGAGCAGTACTTC
>TRBV4-3|NA|NA|TRBJ1-2
CASSKLGGRLTNYGYTF
TGCGCCAGCAGCAAACTGGGTGGCAGGCTAACTAACTATGGCTACACCTTC
>TRBV19|TRBD1|NA|TRBJ2-7
CASSIRDSSYEQYF
TGTGCCAGTAGTATCCGGGACAGCTCCTACGAGCAGTACTTC
>TRBV4-3|TRBD2|NA|TRBJ2-1
CASSQETSDYNEQFF
TGCGCCAGCAGCCAAGAGACTAGCGACTACAATGAGCAGTTCTTC
>TRBV25-1|TRBD2|NA|TRBJ2-1
CASRTSGLEQFF
TGTGCCAGCAGGACTAGCGGACTAGAGCAGTTCTTC
>TRBV4-1|NA|NA|TRBJ1-1
CASSQDPRTEFVNTEAFF
TGCGCCAGCAGCCAAGACCCCCGGACAGAGTTTGTGAACACTGAAGCTTTCTTT
>TRBV6-5|TRBD2|NA|TRBJ2-7
CASSSVAGVLTYEQYF
TGTGCCAGCAGTTCCGTAGCGGGAGTATTAACCTACGAGCAGTACTTC
>TRBV10-3|TRBD2|NA|TRBJ2-5
CAIRKTSGRGETQYF
TGTGCCATCAGGAAGACTAGCGGGAGGGGAGAGACCCAGTACTTC
>TRBV9|NA|NA|TRBJ2-4
CASSAEIRGAKNIQYF
TGTGCCAGCAGCGCGGAAATTCGAGGAGCCAAAAACATTCAGTACTTC
>TRBV27|NA|NA|TRBJ1-5
CAISDQPQHF
TGTGCCATCTCGGATCAGCCCCAGCATTTT
>TRBV11-1|TRBD1|few|TRBJ2-3
CASSFGQGMSTDTQYF
TGTGCCAGCAGCTTTGGACAGGGAATGAGCACAGATACGCAGTATTTT
>TRBV7-2|NA|NA|TRBJ2-3
CASSSTTDTQYF
TGTGCCAGCAGCTCGACTACAGATACGCAGTATTTT
>TRBV7-8|TRBD2|once|TRBJ2-3
CASSPHGGTDTQYF
TGTGCCAGCAGCCCCCACGGGGGGACAGATACGCAGTATTTT
>TRBV5-8|TRBD1|few|TRBJ1-5
CASSLEDRANQPQHF
TGTGCCAGCAGCTTGGAGGACAGGGCCAATCAGCCCCAGCATTTT
>TRBV27|NA|NA|TRBJ1-6
CASSLPGNNSPLHF
TGTGCCAGCAGTTTACCCGGTAATAATTCACCCCTCCACTTT
>TRBV4-3|TRBD2|NA|TRBJ2-4
CASSQGLAVAKNIQYF
TGCGCCAGCAGCCAAGGACTAGCGGTAGCCAAAAACATTCAGTACTTC
>TRBV27|TRBD1|NA|TRBJ1-1
CASSRQGGTEAFF
TGTGCCAGCAGCAGACAGGGTGGGACTGAAGCTTTCTTT
>TRBV7-9|TRBD2|few|TRBJ2-1
CASSTNLPGLAGYNEQFF
TGTGCCAGCAGCACCAACCTCCCGGGACTAGCGGGTTACAATGAGCAGTTCTTC
>TRBV19|NA|NA|TRBJ1-5
CASSIAEGFDQPQHF
TGTGCCAGTAGTATAGCAGAGGGCTTTGATCAGCCCCAGCATTTT
>TRBV6-5|NA|NA|TRBJ1-1
CASSSQLNTEAFF
TGTGCCAGCAGCTCCCAGTTGAACACTGAAGCTTTCTTT
>TRBV5-6|TRBD1|NA|TRBJ2-7
CASSWTGTGASYEQYF
TGTGCCAGCAGCTGGACCGGGACAGGGGCATCCTACGAGCAGTACTTC
>TRBV7-7|NA|NA|TRBJ2-2
CASSLTVNTGELFF
TGTGCCAGCAGCTTAACTGTGAACACCGGGGAGCTGTTTTTT
>TRBV18|TRBD1|NA|TRBJ2-7
CASSPRRDRVSYEQYF
TGTGCCAGCTCACCAAGAAGGGACAGGGTTTCCTACGAGCAGTACTTC
>TRBV7-2|NA|few|TRBJ2-7
CASSLRGTHTYEQYF
TGTGCCAGCAGCCTGCGTGGGACACATACCTACGAGCAGTACTTC
>TRBV7-2|NA|NA|TRBJ2-5
CASSLGRGIEETQYF
TGTGCCAGCAGCTTAGGGCGCGGGATAGAAGAGACCCAGTACTTC
>TRBV9|TRBD2|few|TRBJ2-3
CASSVGAGGPFSPSTDTQYF
TGTGCCAGCAGCGTAGGTGCGGGAGGGCCGTTTTCCCCGAGCACAGATACGCAGTATTTT
>TRBV6-5|NA|NA|TRBJ2-7
CASSPRGYEQYF
TGTGCCAGCAGCCCCCGGGGCTACGAGCAGTACTTC
>TRBV19|NA|NA|TRBJ1-5
CASTTRGSGNQPQHF
TGTGCCAGTACCACCCGGGGATCGGGCAATCAGCCCCAGCATTTT
>TRBV5-4|TRBD1|NA|TRBJ1-2
CASSGGTGVEDGYTF
TGTGCCAGCAGCGGGGGGACAGGGGTTGAGGATGGCTACACCTTC
>TRBV9|NA|NA|TRBJ2-1
CASSGVGSPSYNEQFF
TGTGCCAGCAGTGGGGTAGGGAGCCCCTCCTACAATGAGCAGTTCTTC
>TRBV9|NA|few|TRBJ1-1
CASSVSKLGRGETEAFF
TGTGCCAGCAGCGTTTCCAAGTTGGGGAGGGGAGAGACTGAAGCTTTCTTT
>TRBV7-2|NA|few|TRBJ2-5
CASRSSGETQYF
TGTGCCAGCAGATCCAGCGGCGAGACCCAGTACTTC
>TRBV10-3|TRBD1|once|TRBJ1-2
CAISESGQGYYGYTF
TGTGCCATCAGTGAGTCGGGACAGGGTTACTATGGCTACACCTTC
>TRBV5-1|TRBD1|NA|TRBJ2-7
CASSNLGTGGDEQYF
TGCGCCAGCAGCAATCTCGGGACAGGGGGCGACGAGCAGTACTTC
>TRBV19|TRBD2|NA|TRBJ2-1
CASSLGLVEQFF
TGTGCCAGTAGTCTTGGACTAGTTGAGCAGTTCTTC
>TRBV7-2|TRBD2|NA|TRBJ2-5
CASSSPPGLASGETQYF
TGTGCCAGCAGCTCCCCCCCCGGACTAGCCTCTGGGGAGACCCAGTACTTC
>TRBV7-9|NA|NA|TRBJ2-3
CAAMELAADTQYF
TGTGCCGCAATGGAGTTAGCTGCAGATACGCAGTATTTT